This record covers a single T cell receptor beta chain. The length of the CDR3 is 15 residues. Trimming took off 2 bases at V and 6 bases at J, with 14 bases between the two ends. CDR1 and CDR2 (germline): LNHNV, YYDKDF (reference sequence). Clones were sequenced by immunoSEQ multiplex PCR, and TCRdb holds only the in-frame ones, with some missing. Among roughly 2.6 million clones listed, 85% to 95% were seen once. The record originates from a study of shared clonotypes between healthy human individuals. The receptor was isolated from a young man in good health. The V call is TRBV15, the J call TRBJ1-5; D might be TRBD1 (6 bases). The sequencing input was naive CD4+ T cells sorted from blood. Sample subset: CD45RA+ positively selected. CDR3 loop: CATSRQGPQAQPQHF. For the CDR3, the DNA is TGTGCCACCAGCAGACAGGGGCCCCAAGCTCAGCCCCAGCATTTT.